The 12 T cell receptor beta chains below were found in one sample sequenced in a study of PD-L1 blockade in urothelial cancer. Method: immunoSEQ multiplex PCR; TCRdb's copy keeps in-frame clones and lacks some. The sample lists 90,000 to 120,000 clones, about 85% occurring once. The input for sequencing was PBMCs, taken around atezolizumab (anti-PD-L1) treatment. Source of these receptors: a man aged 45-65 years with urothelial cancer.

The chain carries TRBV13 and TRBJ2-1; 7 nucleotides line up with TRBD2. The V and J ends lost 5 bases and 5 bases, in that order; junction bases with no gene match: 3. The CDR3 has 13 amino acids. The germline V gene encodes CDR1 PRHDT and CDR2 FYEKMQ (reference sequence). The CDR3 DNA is TGTGCCAGCAGCCACGGGAGGAACAATGAGCAGTTCTTC. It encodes CASSHGRNNEQFF.

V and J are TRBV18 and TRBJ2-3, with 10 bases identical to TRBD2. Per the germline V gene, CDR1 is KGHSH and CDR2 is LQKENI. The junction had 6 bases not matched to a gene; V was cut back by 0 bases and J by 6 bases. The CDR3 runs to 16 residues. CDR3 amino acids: CASSPPAGGRRDTQYF. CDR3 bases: TGTGCCAGCTCACCACCAGCGGGAGGGCGGCGGGATACGCAGTATTTT. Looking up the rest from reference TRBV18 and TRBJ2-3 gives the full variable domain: NAGVMQNPRHLVRRRGQEARLRCSPMKGHSHVYWYRQLPEEGLKFMVYLQKENIIDESGMPKERFSAEFPKEGPSILRIQQVVRGDSAAYFCASSPPAGGRRDTQYFGPGTRLTVL.

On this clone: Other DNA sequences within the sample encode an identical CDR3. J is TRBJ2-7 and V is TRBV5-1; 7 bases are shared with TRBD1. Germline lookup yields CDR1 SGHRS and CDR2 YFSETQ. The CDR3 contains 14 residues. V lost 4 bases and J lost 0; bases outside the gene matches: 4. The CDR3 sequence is CASSPWDSSYEQYF. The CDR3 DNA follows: TGCGCCAGCAGCCCTTGGGACAGCTCCTACGAGCAGTACTTC.

The CDR3 sequence: CASSPEQTSERETQYF. CDR3 in DNA: TGTGCCAGCAGCCCGGAACAGACTAGCGAGAGAGAGACCCAGTACTTC. The chain couples TRBV5-5 to TRBJ2-5; 8 bases agree with TRBD2. The CDR3 contains 16 residues. The V gene's germline CDR1 is SGHKS and CDR2 YYEKEE (reference sequence). Trimming at V came to 4 bases and at J to 4 bases, leaving 12 bases not matched to a gene.

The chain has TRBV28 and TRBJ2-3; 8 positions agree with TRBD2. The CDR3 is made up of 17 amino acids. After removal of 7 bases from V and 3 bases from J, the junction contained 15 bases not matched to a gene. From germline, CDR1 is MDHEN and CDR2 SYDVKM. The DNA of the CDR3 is TGTGCCAGCACCCCGTTTGTCGGGAGGGCCCGGACAGATACGCAGTATTTT. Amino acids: CASTPFVGRARTDTQYF.

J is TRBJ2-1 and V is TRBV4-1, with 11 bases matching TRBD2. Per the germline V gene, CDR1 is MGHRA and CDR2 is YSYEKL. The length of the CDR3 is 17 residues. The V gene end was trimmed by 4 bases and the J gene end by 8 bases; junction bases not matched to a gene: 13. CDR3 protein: CASSPYFTSGSDDEQFF. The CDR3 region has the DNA TGCGCCAGCAGCCCTTACTTCACTAGCGGGAGTGACGATGAGCAGTTCTTC.

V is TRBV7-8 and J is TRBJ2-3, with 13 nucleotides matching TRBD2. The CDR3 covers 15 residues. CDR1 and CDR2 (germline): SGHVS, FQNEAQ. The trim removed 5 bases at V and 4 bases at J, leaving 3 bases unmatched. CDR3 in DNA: TGTGCCAGCAGCAAACTAGCGGGGGGGGCAGATACGCAGTATTTT. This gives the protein CASSKLAGGADTQYF.

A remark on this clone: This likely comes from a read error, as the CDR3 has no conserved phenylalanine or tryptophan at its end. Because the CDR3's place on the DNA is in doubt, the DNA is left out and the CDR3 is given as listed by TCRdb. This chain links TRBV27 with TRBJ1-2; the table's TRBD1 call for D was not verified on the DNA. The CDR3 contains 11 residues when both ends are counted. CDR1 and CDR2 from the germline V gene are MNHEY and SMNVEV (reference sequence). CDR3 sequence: CASSLYRERIV.

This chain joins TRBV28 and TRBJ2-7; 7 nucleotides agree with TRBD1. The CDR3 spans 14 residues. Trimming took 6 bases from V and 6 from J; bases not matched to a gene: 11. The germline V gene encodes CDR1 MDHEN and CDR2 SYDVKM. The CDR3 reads CASRTPGTVFEQYF. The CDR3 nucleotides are TGTGCCAGCAGGACACCCGGGACAGTCTTCGAGCAGTACTTC. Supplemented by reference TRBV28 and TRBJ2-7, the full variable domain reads DVKVTQSSRYLVKRTGEKVFLECVQDMDHENMFWYRQDPGLGLRLIYFSYDVKMKEKGDIPEGYSVSREKKERFSLILESASTNQTSMYLCASRTPGTVFEQYFGPGTRLTVT.

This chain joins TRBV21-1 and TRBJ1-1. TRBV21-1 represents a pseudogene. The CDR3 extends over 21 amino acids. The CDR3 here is CASSKGAPTRGGSQGVTEAFF. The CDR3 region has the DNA TGTGCCAGCAGCAAAGGCGCTCCGACTAGGGGGGGGAGCCAAGGGGTCACTGAAGCTTTCTTT.

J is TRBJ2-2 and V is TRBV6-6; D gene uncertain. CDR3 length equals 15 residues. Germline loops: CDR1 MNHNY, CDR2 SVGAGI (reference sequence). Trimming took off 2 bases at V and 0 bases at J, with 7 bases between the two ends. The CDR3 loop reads CASSYLRPNTGELFF. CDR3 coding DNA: TGTGCCAGCAGTTACCTTCGTCCGAACACCGGGGAGCTGTTTTTT.

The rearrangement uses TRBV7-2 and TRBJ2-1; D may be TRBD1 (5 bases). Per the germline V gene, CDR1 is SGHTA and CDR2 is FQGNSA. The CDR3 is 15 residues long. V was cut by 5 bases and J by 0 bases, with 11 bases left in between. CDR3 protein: CASSLRQSSYNEQFF. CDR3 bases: TGTGCCAGCAGCCTACGACAGAGCTCCTACAATGAGCAGTTCTTC.